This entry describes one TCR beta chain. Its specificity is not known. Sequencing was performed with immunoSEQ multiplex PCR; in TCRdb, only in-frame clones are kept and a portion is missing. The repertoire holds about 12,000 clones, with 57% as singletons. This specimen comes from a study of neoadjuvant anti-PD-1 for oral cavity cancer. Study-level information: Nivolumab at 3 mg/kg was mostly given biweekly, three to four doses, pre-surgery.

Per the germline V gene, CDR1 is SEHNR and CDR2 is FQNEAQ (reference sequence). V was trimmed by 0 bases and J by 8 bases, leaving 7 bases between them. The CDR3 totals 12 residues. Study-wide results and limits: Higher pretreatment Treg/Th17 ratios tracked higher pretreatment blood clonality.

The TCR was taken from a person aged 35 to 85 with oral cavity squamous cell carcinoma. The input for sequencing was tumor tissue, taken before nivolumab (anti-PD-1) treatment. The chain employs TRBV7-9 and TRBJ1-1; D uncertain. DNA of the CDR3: TGTGCCAGCAGCTTAGCGCTCGGCGAAGCTTTCTTT. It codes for CASSLALGEAFF.